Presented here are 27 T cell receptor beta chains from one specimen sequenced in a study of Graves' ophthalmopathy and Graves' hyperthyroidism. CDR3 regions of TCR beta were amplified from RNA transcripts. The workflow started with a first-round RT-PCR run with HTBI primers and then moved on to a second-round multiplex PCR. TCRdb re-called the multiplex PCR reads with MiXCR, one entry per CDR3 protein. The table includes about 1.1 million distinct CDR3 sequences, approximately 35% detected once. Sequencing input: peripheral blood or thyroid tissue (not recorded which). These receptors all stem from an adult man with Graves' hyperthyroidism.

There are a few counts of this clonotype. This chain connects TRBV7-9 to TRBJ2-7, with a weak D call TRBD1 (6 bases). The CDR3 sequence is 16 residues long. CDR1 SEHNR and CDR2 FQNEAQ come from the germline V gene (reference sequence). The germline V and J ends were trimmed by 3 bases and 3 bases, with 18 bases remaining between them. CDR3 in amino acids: CASSFLTRGGHYEQYF. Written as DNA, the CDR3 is TGTGCCAGCAGCTTCCTGACCAGGGGCGGCCACTACGAGCAGTACTTC.

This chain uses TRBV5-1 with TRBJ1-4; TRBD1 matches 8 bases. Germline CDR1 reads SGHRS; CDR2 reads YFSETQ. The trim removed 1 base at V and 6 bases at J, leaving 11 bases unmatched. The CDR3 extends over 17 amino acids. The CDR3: CASSLRGRGREDEKLFF. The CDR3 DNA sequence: TGCGCCAGCAGCTTGAGGGGCAGGGGGCGCGAGGATGAAAAACTGTTTTTT.

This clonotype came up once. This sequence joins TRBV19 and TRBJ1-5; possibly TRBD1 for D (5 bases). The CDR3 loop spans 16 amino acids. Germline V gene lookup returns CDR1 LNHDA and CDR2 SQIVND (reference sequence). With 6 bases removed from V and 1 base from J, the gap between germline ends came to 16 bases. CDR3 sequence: CASRTEGALSNQPQHF. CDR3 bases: TGTGCCAGTAGGACGGAAGGGGCGCTCAGCAATCAGCCCCAGCATTTT.

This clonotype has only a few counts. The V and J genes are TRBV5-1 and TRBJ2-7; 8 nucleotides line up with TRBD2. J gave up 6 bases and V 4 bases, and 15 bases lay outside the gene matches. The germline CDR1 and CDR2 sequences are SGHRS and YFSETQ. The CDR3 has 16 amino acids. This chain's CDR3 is CASSTGTGTRPREQYF. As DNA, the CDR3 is TGCGCCAGCAGCACTGGAACCGGGACTAGGCCACGCGAGCAGTACTTC.

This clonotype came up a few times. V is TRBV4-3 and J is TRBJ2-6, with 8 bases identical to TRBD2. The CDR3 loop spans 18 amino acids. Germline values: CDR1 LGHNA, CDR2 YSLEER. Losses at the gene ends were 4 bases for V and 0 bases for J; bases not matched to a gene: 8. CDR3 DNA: TGCGCCAGCAGCCTCGGACTAGCCCGGGGCTCTGGGGCCAACGTCCTGACTTTC. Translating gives CASSLGLARGSGANVLTF.

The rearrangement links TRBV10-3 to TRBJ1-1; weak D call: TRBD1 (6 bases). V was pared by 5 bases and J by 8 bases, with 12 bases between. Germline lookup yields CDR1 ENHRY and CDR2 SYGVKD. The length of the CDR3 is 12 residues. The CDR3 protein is CAISYSTGEAFF. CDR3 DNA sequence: TGTGCCATCAGTTACTCGACAGGCGAAGCTTTCTTT.

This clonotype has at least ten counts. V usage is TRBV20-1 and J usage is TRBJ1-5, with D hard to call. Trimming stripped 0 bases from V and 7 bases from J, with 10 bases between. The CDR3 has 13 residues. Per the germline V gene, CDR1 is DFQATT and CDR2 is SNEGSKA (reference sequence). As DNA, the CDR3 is TGCAGTGCTAGAGATAGGGTTTGGCAGCCCCAGCATTTT. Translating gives CSARDRVWQPQHF.

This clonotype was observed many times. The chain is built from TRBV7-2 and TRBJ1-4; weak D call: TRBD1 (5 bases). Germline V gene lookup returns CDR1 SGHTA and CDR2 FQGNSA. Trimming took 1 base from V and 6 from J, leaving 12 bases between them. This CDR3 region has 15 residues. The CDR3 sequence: CASSLGGGAYEKLFF. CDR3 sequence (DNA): TGTGCCAGCAGCTTAGGTGGAGGGGCGTATGAAAAACTGTTTTTT. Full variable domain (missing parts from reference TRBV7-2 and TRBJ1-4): GAGVSQSPSNKVTEKGKDVELRCDPISGHTALYWYRQSLGQGLEFLIYFQGNSAPDKSGLPSDRFSAERTGGSVSTLTIQRTQQEDSAVYLCASSLGGGAYEKLFFGSGTQLSVL.

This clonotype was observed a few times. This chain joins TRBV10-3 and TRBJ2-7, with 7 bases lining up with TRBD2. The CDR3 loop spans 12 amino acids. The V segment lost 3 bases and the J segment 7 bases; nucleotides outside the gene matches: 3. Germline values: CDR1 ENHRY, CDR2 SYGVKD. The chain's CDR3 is CAISDTGGEQYF. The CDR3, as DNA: TGTGCCATCAGTGATACCGGGGGGGAGCAGTACTTC.

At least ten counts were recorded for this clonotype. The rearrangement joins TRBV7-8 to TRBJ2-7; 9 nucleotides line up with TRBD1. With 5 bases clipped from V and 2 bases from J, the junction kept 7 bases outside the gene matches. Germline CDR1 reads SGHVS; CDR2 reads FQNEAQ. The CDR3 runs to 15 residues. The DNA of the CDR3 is TGTGCCAGCAGCCAAAAGAGGACAGGGGCCTACGAGCAGTACTTC. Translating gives CASSQKRTGAYEQYF.

Here the CDR3 DNA reads TGTGCCACCAGTGGATCCGGGGGGCCAGCCCAGTACTTC. Residues: CATSGSGGPAQYF. The V gene is TRBV24-1, the J gene TRBJ2-5; D is perhaps TRBD2 (7 bases). The germline V gene encodes CDR1 KGHDR and CDR2 SFDVKD. This CDR3 has 13 residues. Trimming removed 5 bases at V and 9 bases at J, with 15 bases between.

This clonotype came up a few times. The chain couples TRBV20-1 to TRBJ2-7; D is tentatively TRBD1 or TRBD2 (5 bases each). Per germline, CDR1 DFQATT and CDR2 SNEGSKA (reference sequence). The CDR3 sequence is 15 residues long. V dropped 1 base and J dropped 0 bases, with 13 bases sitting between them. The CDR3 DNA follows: TGCAGTGCTAGAGCGGGGCCACCATACTCCTACGAGCAGTACTTC. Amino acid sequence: CSARAGPPYSYEQYF.

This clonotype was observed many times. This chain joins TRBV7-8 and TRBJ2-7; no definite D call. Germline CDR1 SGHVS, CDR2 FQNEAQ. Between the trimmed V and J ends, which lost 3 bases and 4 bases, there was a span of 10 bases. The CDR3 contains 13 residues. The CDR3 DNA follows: TGTGCCAGCAGCTTCGGAGTCTGGTACGAGCAGTACTTC. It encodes CASSFGVWYEQYF.

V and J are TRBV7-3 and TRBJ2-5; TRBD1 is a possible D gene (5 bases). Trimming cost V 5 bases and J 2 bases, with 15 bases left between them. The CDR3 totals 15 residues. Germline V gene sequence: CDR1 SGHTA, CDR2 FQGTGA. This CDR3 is CASSQVEGEQETQYF. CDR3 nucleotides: TGTGCCAGCAGCCAAGTTGAAGGGGAACAAGAGACCCAGTACTTC.

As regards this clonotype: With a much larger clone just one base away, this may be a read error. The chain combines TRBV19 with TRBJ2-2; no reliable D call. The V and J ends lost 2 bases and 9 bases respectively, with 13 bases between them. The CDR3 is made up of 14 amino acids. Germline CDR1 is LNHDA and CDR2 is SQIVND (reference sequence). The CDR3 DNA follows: TGTGCCAGTAGTATAACCCCCCGTAGCTGGGAGCTGTTTTTT. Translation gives CASSITPRSWELFF.

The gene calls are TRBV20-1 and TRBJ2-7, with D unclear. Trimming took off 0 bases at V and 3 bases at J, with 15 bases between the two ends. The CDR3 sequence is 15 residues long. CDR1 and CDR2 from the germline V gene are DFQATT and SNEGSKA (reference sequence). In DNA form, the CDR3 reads TGCAGTGCTAGAGAGATCCTACGGGTCCACTACGAGCAGTACTTC. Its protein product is CSAREILRVHYEQYF.

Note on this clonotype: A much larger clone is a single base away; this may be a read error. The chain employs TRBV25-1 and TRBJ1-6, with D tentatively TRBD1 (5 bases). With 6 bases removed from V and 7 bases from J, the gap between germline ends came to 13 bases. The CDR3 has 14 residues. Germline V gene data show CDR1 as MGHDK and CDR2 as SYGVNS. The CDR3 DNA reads TGTGCCAGCAGCACGGCAGGGATCAATTCACCCCTCCACTTT. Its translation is CASSTAGINSPLHF.

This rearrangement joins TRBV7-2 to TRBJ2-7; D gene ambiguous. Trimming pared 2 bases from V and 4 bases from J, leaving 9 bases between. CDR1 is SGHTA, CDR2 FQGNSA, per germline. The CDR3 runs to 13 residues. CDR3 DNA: TGTGCCAGCAGCTTATTCGACTGGTACGAGCAGTACTTC. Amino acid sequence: CASSLFDWYEQYF. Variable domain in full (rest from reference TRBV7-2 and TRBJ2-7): GAGVSQSPSNKVTEKGKDVELRCDPISGHTALYWYRQSLGQGLEFLIYFQGNSAPDKSGLPSDRFSAERTGGSVSTLTIQRTQQEDSAVYLCASSLFDWYEQYFGPGTRLTVT.

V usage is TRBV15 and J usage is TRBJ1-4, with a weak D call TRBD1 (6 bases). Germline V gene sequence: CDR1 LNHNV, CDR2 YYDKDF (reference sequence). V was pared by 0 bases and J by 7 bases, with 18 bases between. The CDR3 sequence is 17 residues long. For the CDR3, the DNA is TGTGCCACCAGCAGAGAGGAGTGGCGGGGGCCGGTTGAAAAACTGTTTTTT. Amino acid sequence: CATSREEWRGPVEKLFF.

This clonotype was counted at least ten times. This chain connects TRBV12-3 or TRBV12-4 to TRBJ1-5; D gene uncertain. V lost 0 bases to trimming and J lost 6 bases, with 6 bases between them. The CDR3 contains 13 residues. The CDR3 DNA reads TGTGCCAGCAGTTTAGCGGAAAGTCAGCCCCAGCATTTT. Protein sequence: CASSLAESQPQHF.

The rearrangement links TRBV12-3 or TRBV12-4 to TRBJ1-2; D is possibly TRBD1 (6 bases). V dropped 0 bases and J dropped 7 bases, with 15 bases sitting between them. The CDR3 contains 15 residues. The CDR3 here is CASSLAGRGGGGYTF. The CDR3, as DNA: TGTGCCAGCAGTTTAGCCGGCAGGGGAGGAGGTGGCTACACCTTC.

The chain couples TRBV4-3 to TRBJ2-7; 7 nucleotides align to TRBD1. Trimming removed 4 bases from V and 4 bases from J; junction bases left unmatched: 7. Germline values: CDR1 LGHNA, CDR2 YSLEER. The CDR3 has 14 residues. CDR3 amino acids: CASSRSGQTYEQYF. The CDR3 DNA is TGCGCCAGCAGCCGATCGGGACAGACTTACGAGCAGTACTTC.

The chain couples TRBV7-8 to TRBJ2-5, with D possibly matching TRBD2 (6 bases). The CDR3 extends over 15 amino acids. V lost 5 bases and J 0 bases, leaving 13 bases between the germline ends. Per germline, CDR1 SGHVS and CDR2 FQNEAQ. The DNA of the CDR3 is TGTGCCAGCAGCCTTGCCGGGGAGGACCAAGAGACCCAGTACTTC. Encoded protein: CASSLAGEDQETQYF.

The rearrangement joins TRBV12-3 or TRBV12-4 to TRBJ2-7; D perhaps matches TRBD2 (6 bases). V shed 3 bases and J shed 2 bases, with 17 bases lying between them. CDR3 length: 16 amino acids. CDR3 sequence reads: CASSLRFLASAYEQYF. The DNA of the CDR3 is TGTGCCAGCAGTTTGAGGTTCCTGGCTAGCGCCTACGAGCAGTACTTC.

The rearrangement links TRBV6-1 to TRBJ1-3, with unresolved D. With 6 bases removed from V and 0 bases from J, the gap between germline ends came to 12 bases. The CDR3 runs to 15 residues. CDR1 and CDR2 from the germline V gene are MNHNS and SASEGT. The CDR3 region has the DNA TGTGCCAGCAGAACAAACTTAATCTCTGGAAACACCATATATTTT. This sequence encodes CASRTNLISGNTIYF.

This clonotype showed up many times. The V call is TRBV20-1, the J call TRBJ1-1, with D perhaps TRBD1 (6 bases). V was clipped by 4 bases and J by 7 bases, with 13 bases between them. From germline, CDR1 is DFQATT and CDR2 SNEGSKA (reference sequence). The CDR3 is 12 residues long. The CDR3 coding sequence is TGCAGTGCTAAATGGGCAGGGGATGAAGCTTTCTTT. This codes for CSAKWAGDEAFF.

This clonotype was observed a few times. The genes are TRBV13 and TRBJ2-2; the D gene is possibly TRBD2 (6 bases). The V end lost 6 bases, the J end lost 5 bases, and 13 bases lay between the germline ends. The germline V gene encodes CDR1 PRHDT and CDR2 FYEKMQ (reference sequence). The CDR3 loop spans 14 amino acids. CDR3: CASRPGAGTGELFF. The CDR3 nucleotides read TGTGCCAGCAGACCGGGAGCTGGGACCGGGGAGCTGTTTTTT.